Here is one TCR beta chain with its context. The antigen is unknown. Subsequent to a culture period of roughly 11 days, CD4+ T cells were isolated. Profiled with immunoSEQ multiplex PCR; TCRdb holds only in-frame clones, not every one. The table shows about 35,000 clones, with 65% to 70% occurring only once. This specimen belongs to a study of vaccination effects on CD4 cells after COVID-19. Material: CD4+ T cells from PBMCs cultured without peptide, obtained before COVID-19 vaccination. The receptor was isolated from a human donor who received a COVID-19 vaccine.

The CDR3: CATSNGEGYGYTF. In nucleotides, the CDR3 is TGTGCCACCTCGAATGGGGAAGGCTATGGCTACACCTTC. The rearrangement joins TRBV6-5 to TRBJ1-2; D is unresolved. V gave up 10 bases and J gave up 4 bases, with 16 bases separating them. This CDR3 contains 13 residues. Per the germline V gene, CDR1 is MNHEY and CDR2 is SVGAGI.